Listed below are T cell receptor beta chains from one sample, sequenced in a study of graft-versus-host responses after intestinal transplantation. The assay was immunoSEQ multiplex PCR, and TCRdb's table has in-frame clones only and misses some. The sample has some 29,000 clones; approximately 80% are singletons. This specimen consisted of ileum tissue, obtained 98 days after intestinal transplantation. These TCRs come from a human patient who received an intestinal transplant, so some T cells may come from the graft donor. The CDR3 runs from the conserved cysteine through the conserved F or W. A D gene is named only where the DNA matches it firmly. Clone sizes are given selectively: once, few, many, or a class where the clone is expanded.

d_gene,j_gene,v_gene,abundance,CDR3aa,CDR3nt
.,TRBJ2-7,TRBV7-9,.,CASSPERYEQYF,TGTGCCAGCAGCCCGGAGAGGTACGAGCAGTACTTC
TRBD1,TRBJ1-1,TRBV4-1,.,CASSQDMLQGAAFF,TGCGCCAGCAGCCAAGATATGTTACAGGGGGCGGCTTTCTTT
.,TRBJ1-3,TRBV6-1,few,CATGLYSGNTIYF,TGTGCAACAGGGCTGTACTCTGGAAACACCATATATTTT
TRBD1,TRBJ2-2,TRBV11-1,.,CASSLTGTGELFF,TGTGCCAGCAGCTTGACAGGGACCGGGGAGCTGTTTTTT
.,TRBJ1-3,TRBV28,medium-sized,CASRIDGDGSGNTIYF,TGTGCCAGCAGAATCGACGGGGATGGATCTGGAAACACCATATATTTT
.,TRBJ2-1,TRBV15,.,CATSVSGYNEQFF,TGTGCCACCAGCGTCTCCGGATACAATGAGCAGTTCTTC
.,TRBJ1-2,TRBV30,.,CAWQIDRDYGYTF,TGTGCCTGGCAGATCGACAGAGACTATGGCTACACCTTC
.,TRBJ2-1,TRBV4-2,.,CASSLQLGDEQFF,TGTGCCAGCAGCCTTCAGTTGGGCGATGAGCAGTTCTTC
TRBD1,TRBJ1-5,TRBV10-3,.,CAISGTGGQPQHF,TGTGCCATCAGTGGGACAGGGGGTCAGCCCCAGCATTTT
.,TRBJ1-6,TRBV4-1,.,CASSLVAQARSPLHF,TGCGCCAGCAGCCTCGTGGCGCAGGCGAGGTCACCCCTCCACTTT
.,TRBJ2-2,TRBV6-6,.,CASTQGPSASTGELFF,TGTGCCAGCACCCAGGGTCCCTCCGCAAGCACCGGGGAGCTGTTTTTT
.,TRBJ2-7,TRBV4-2,.,CASSQEWAGYWSDEQYF,TGTGCCAGCAGCCAAGAATGGGCGGGTTATTGGAGTGACGAGCAGTACTTC
TRBD2,TRBJ2-1,TRBV30,few,CAWSGGAGGLYNEQFF,TGTGCCTGGAGTGGTGGAGCGGGGGGGCTCTACAATGAGCAGTTCTTC
.,TRBJ1-1,TRBV7-6,.,CASSFGQGNEAFF,TGTGCCAGCAGCTTTGGTCAGGGAAATGAAGCTTTCTTT
.,TRBJ2-6,TRBV29-1,.,CSVGGGEAGANVLTF,TGCAGCGTGGGAGGGGGAGAGGCTGGGGCCAACGTCCTGACTTTC
TRBD2,TRBJ2-7,TRBV4-1,.,CASSQVLSAGAYYEQYF,TGCGCCAGCAGCCAAGTACTTTCAGCGGGGGCCTACTACGAGCAGTACTTC
.,TRBJ2-2,TRBV5-1,.,CAIQQGPNTGELFF,TGCGCCATACAACAGGGCCCGAACACCGGGGAGCTGTTTTTT
.,TRBJ1-4,TRBV28,.,CASQGGRGLYEKLFF,TGTGCCAGCCAGGGAGGGAGGGGCCTTTATGAAAAACTGTTTTTT
.,TRBJ1-6,TRBV7-2,.,CASSSEFSNSPLHF,TGTGCCAGCAGCTCCGAATTTTCTAATTCACCCCTCCACTTT
.,TRBJ1-2,TRBV9,few,CASSEDGYGYTF,TGTGCCAGCAGCGAGGACGGCTATGGCTACACCTTC
.,TRBJ1-2,TRBV15,.,CATSRGKGHGYTF,TGTGCCACCAGCAGAGGGAAAGGGCATGGCTACACCTTC
.,TRBJ2-6,TRBV7-3,.,CASSLTPGANVLTF,TGTGCCAGCAGCTTAACTCCTGGGGCCAACGTCCTGACTTTC
.,TRBJ1-2,TRBV5-1,.,CASSPARGYAYTF,TGCGCCAGCAGCCCGGCTCGTGGTTATGCCTACACCTTC
TRBD1,TRBJ1-1,TRBV6-5,.,CASMSRGRRTEAFF,TGTGCCAGCATGTCAAGGGGGCGGAGGACTGAAGCTTTCTTT
.,TRBJ2-7,TRBV9,.,CASSVGPEYEQYF,TGTGCCAGCAGCGTAGGGCCGGAGTACGAGCAGTACTTC
TRBD2,TRBJ2-5,TRBV5-5,.,CASSLGLAGGLGTQYF,TGTGCCAGCAGCTTGGGACTAGCGGGGGGGCTGGGCACCCAGTACTTC
.,TRBJ2-1,TRBV6-1,.,CASREGGARNEQFF,TGTGCCAGCAGGGAAGGGGGGGCCCGGAATGAGCAGTTCTTC
.,TRBJ2-5,TRBV4-2,once,CASSQELVGGQETQYF,TGTGCCAGCAGCCAAGAGCTGGTGGGGGGCCAAGAGACCCAGTACTTC
.,TRBJ2-2,TRBV27,.,CASSLAGKGNGELFF,TGTGCCAGCAGTTTGGCCGGGAAGGGGAACGGGGAGCTGTTTTTT
.,TRBJ1-4,TRBV28,.,CATLGGKNEKLFF,TGTGCCACCCTAGGGGGGAAGAATGAAAAACTGTTTTTT
.,TRBJ2-7,TRBV28,medium-sized,CASSIGVPEKYF,TGTGCCAGCAGCATCGGGGTCCCCGAGAAGTACTTC
.,TRBJ1-4,TRBV11-3,.,CASSSPQVSGNEKLFF,TGTGCCAGCAGCTCCCCACAGGTCTCGGGGAATGAAAAACTGTTTTTT
.,TRBJ2-2,TRBV30,once,CARGRLTGELFF,TGTGCCAGGGGACGGTTAACCGGGGAGCTGTTTTTT
.,TRBJ2-7,TRBV11-2,once,CASSLGDLEDYEQYF,TGTGCCAGCAGCTTAGGGGACTTAGAGGACTACGAGCAGTACTTC
.,TRBJ2-5,TRBV5-4,once,CASMPGAGGETQYF,TGTGCCAGCATGCCCGGGGCCGGAGGGGAGACCCAGTACTTC
.,TRBJ2-7,TRBV2,.,CASSQLNPYEQYF,TGTGCCAGCAGTCAGCTAAATCCCTACGAGCAGTACTTC
.,TRBJ2-1,TRBV4-1,.,CASSQPRGLLSYNEQFF,TGCGCCAGCAGCCAGCCCCGAGGCTTACTATCCTACAATGAGCAGTTCTTC
.,TRBJ1-4,TRBV4-1,.,CASSRIPGKDNEKLFF,TGCGCCAGCAGCCGAATTCCCGGGAAGGATAATGAAAAACTGTTTTTT
.,TRBJ2-1,TRBV2,.,CASTLPNNEQFF,TGTGCCAGCACCCTCCCAAACAATGAGCAGTTCTTC
.,TRBJ1-6,TRBV7-3,once,CASSLTAGGNSPLHF,TGTGCCAGCAGCTTAACGGCGGGGGGGAATTCACCCCTCCACTTT